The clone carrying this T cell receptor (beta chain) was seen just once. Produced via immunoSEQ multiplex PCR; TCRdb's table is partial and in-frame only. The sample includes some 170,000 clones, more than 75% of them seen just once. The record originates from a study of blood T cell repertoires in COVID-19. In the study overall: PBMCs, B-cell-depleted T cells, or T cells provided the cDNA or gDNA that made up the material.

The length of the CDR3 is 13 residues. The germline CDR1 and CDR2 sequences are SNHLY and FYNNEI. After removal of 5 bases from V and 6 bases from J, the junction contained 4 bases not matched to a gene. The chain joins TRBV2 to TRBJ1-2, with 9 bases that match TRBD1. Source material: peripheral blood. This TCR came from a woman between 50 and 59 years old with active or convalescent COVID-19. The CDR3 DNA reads TGTGCCAGCAGTAGGGACAGGGAGAATGGCTACACCTTC. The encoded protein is CASSRDRENGYTF.